A single sample gave rise to the 25 T cell receptor beta chains below, sequenced in a study of blood T cell repertoires in COVID-19. TCRdb's table, derived via immunoSEQ multiplex PCR, lists solely in-frame clones and lacks some. Found here are some 240,000 clones, about 79% of them singletons; the top ten hold around 9.6%. The sample was peripheral blood. The receptors were gathered from an elderly woman with acute or convalescent COVID-19.

V and J are TRBV21-1 and TRBJ2-7; TRBD1, the D gene given by the table, was not confirmed from the DNA. TRBV21-1 is designated a pseudogene. The CDR3 has 16 amino acids. The CDR3 coding sequence is TGTGCCAGCAGCAAACAGGGGCGATGGGTGTCCTACGAGCAGTACTTC. This encodes CASSKQGRWVSYEQYF.

The chain combines TRBV5-1 with TRBJ2-1, with 13 bases matching TRBD2. Germline CDR1 is SGHRS and CDR2 is YFSETQ. The CDR3 contains 15 residues. After removal of 4 bases from V and 9 bases from J, the junction contained 7 bases not matched to a gene. In nucleotides, the CDR3 is TGCGCCAGCAGCCTCGGACTAGCGGGGGTGGTTGAGCAGTTCTTC. Amino acids: CASSLGLAGVVEQFF.

The genes are TRBV4-1 and TRBJ2-1; D is ambiguous. The CDR3 extends over 15 amino acids. Trimming removed 1 base at V and 0 bases at J, with 7 bases between. CDR1 and CDR2 from the germline V gene are MGHRA and YSYEKL. CDR3 loop: CASSQVGSSYNEQFF. In nucleotides, the CDR3 is TGCGCCAGCAGCCAAGTCGGTAGCTCCTACAATGAGCAGTTCTTC.

V and J are TRBV2 and TRBJ1-2, with D possibly being TRBD1 (5 bases). CDR1 is SNHLY, CDR2 FYNNEI, per germline. This CDR3 contains 15 residues. Trimming pared 8 bases from V and 4 bases from J, leaving 20 bases between. Here the CDR3 DNA reads TGTGCCAGCCCTAAAAGTGGGGGAGGGCTCTATGGCTACACCTTC. Translating gives CASPKSGGGLYGYTF. Supplemented by reference TRBV2 and TRBJ1-2, the full variable domain reads EPEVTQTPSHQVTQMGQEVILRCVPISNHLYFYWYRQILGQKVEFLVSFYNNEISEKSEIFDDQFSVERPDGSNFTLKIRSTKLEDSAMYFCASPKSGGGLYGYTFGSGTRLTVV.

The chain carries TRBV6-5 and TRBJ1-1; 7 bases match TRBD1. With V trimmed by 0 bases and J by 8 bases, 9 bases remained unmatched. Germline V gene data show CDR1 as MNHEY and CDR2 as SVGAGI. The CDR3 extends over 15 amino acids. DNA for the CDR3: TGTGCCAGCAGTTACTCGGACGGGACAGACGGGGAAGCTTTCTTT. It is translated as CASSYSDGTDGEAFF.

The chain employs TRBV15 and TRBJ1-2; D is perhaps TRBD1 (5 bases). The V gene lost 0 bases and the J gene lost 8 bases, with 13 bases spanning the gap. The CDR3 length is 14 residues. The germline V gene has CDR1 LNHNV and CDR2 YYDKDF (reference sequence). The CDR3 loop reads CATSRDQGVRGYTF. CDR3 nucleotide sequence: TGTGCCACCAGCAGAGATCAAGGGGTCAGGGGCTACACCTTC.

This clone has more than one count but fewer than ten. The V gene is TRBV6-5, the J gene TRBJ1-6, with D unresolved. V gave up 6 bases and J gave up 0 bases, with 6 bases separating them. The CDR3 length is 14 residues. Germline V gives CDR1 MNHEY, CDR2 SVGAGI. CDR3 sequence: CASRGDSYNSPLHF. CDR3 in DNA: TGTGCCAGCAGGGGAGACTCCTATAATTCACCCCTCCACTTT.

The chain uses TRBV19 and TRBJ1-4, with D perhaps TRBD1 (6 bases). This CDR3 contains 14 residues. Germline loops: CDR1 LNHDA, CDR2 SQIVND (reference sequence). V was pared by 4 bases and J by 6 bases, with 12 bases between. In nucleotides, the CDR3 is TGTGCCAGTAGTAAACAGGGTCATGATGAAAAACTGTTTTTT. Protein: CASSKQGHDEKLFF.

The chain uses TRBV5-4 and TRBJ2-7; 8 bases are a match to TRBD1. J gave up 1 base and V 4 bases, and 4 bases lay outside the gene matches. In germline, CDR1 is SGHNT, CDR2 YYREEE (reference sequence). This CDR3 is built from 14 residues. CDR3 nucleotide sequence: TGTGCCAGCAGCCCCGACAGGGGATCCTACGAGCAGTACTTC. This sequence encodes CASSPDRGSYEQYF.

The chain uses TRBV5-4 and TRBJ2-7; 8 positions agree with TRBD2. V was clipped by 4 bases and J by 0 bases; unmatched bases: 6. Looked up from germline, CDR1 is SGHNT and CDR2 is YYREEE (reference sequence). This CDR3 comprises 15 residues. CDR3: CASSLSGTSSYEQYF. In nucleotides, the CDR3 is TGTGCCAGCAGCCTTAGCGGGACTAGCTCCTACGAGCAGTACTTC.

This clone has more than one count but fewer than ten. The chain recombines TRBV9 with TRBJ2-7, with 9 nucleotides matching TRBD2. The trim removed 4 bases at V and 3 bases at J, leaving 17 bases unmatched. Germline V gives CDR1 SGDLS, CDR2 YYNGEE. This CDR3 has 18 amino acids. As DNA, the CDR3 is TGTGCCAGCAGCCCAACCCCCTATCTAGCGGGGAATTACTACGAGCAGTACTTC. It encodes CASSPTPYLAGNYYEQYF. Complete variable domain (other parts from reference TRBV9 and TRBJ2-7): DSGVTQTPKHLITATGQRVTLRCSPRSGDLSVYWYQQSLDQGLQFLIQYYNGEERAKGNILERFSAQQFPDLHSELNLSSLELGDSALYFCASSPTPYLAGNYYEQYFGPGTRLTVT.

This chain links TRBV18 with TRBJ1-1, with 8 nucleotides matching TRBD1. Looked up from germline, CDR1 is KGHSH and CDR2 is LQKENI. This CDR3 spans 17 amino acids. V lost 6 bases, J lost 4 bases, and 16 bases stayed unmatched. For the CDR3, the DNA is TGTGCCAGCTCCCCCTGGGGGGACAGGCGAGGGGCCACTGAAGCTTTCTTT. Encoded protein: CASSPWGDRRGATEAFF.

This clone came up once. The V and J genes are TRBV5-1 and TRBJ1-1, with D possibly matching TRBD1 (5 bases). Trimming stripped 6 bases from V and 4 bases from J, with 13 bases between. Germline loops: CDR1 SGHRS, CDR2 YFSETQ. CDR3 length: 13 residues. The CDR3 DNA is TGCGCCAGCAAAGCAGGGTCTCCCACTGAAGCTTTCTTT. Its translation is CASKAGSPTEAFF.

J is TRBJ2-3 and V is TRBV4-2; 8 bases align to TRBD2. V trimming: 7 bases; J trimming: 4 bases; junction bases outside the gene matches: 7. The CDR3 extends over 14 amino acids. Germline values: CDR1 LGHNA, CDR2 YNFKEQ. The CDR3 protein is CASTGGAQPDTQYF. The CDR3 DNA follows: TGTGCCAGCACCGGGGGGGCTCAACCAGATACGCAGTATTTT.

This clone was seen a single time. The CDR3 DNA reads TGTGCCAGTAGTGACAGGGCTGGAGATACGCAGTATTTT. It is translated as CASSDRAGDTQYF. V and J are TRBV19 and TRBJ2-3, with TRBD1 identical over 7 bases. Losses at the gene ends were 5 bases for V and 5 bases for J; bases not matched to a gene: 4. The CDR3 has 13 amino acids. The germline V gene encodes CDR1 LNHDA and CDR2 SQIVND (reference sequence).

The chain joins TRBV9 to TRBJ1-6, with a tentative D call TRBD1 (6 bases). Germline V gene lookup returns CDR1 SGDLS and CDR2 YYNGEE. V lost 4 bases, J lost 10 bases, and 21 bases lay in between. The CDR3 covers 16 residues. The CDR3 is CASSPRGGQGTSPLHF. The CDR3 coding sequence is TGTGCCAGCAGCCCCAGGGGTGGCCAGGGGACCTCACCCCTCCACTTT. Based on the CDR3 plus reference TRBV9 and TRBJ1-6, the full variable domain is DSGVTQTPKHLITATGQRVTLRCSPRSGDLSVYWYQQSLDQGLQFLIQYYNGEERAKGNILERFSAQQFPDLHSELNLSSLELGDSALYFCASSPRGGQGTSPLHFGNGTRLTVT.

This sequence joins TRBV28 and TRBJ1-2; possible D gene TRBD1, 5 bases. V was shortened by 4 bases and J by 5 bases, with 14 bases between the two germline ends. Germline-derived CDR1 and CDR2 are MDHEN and SYDVKM. The CDR3 is made up of 14 amino acids. The CDR3 DNA sequence: TGTGCCAGCAGTTCGGGTGGGGCGTGGTATGGCTACACCTTC. Translation gives CASSSGGAWYGYTF.

CDR3 sequence: CASSQSGGASTGELFF. For the CDR3, the DNA is TGTGCCAGCAGTCAGAGCGGGGGGGCGAGCACCGGGGAGCTGTTTTTT. The chain links TRBV2 to TRBJ2-2, with 10 bases matching TRBD2. Germline V CDR1 and CDR2: SNHLY, FYNNEI. CDR3 length: 16 amino acids. V gave up 5 bases and J gave up 4 bases; unmatched junction bases: 7. The full variable domain, with the rest looked up from reference TRBV2 and TRBJ2-2, is EPEVTQTPSHQVTQMGQEVILRCVPISNHLYFYWYRQILGQKVEFLVSFYNNEISEKSEIFDDQFSVERPDGSNFTLKIRSTKLEDSAMYFCASSQSGGASTGELFFGEGSRLTVL.

The rearrangement links TRBV20-1 to TRBJ1-5; 9 nucleotides line up with TRBD1. This CDR3 is built from 14 residues. V was clipped by 3 bases and J by 6 bases; unmatched bases: 6. The V gene's germline CDR1 is DFQATT and CDR2 SNEGSKA (reference sequence). DNA for the CDR3: TGCAGTGCTAGTCGACAGGGGGTCAGTCAGCCCCAGCATTTT. It encodes CSASRQGVSQPQHF.

This clone was found a few times. This CDR3 is CASTSDRMNTEAFF. DNA of the CDR3: TGTGCCAGCACCTCAGACAGGATGAACACTGAAGCTTTCTTT. The chain is built from TRBV4-2 and TRBJ1-1; tentative D call: TRBD1 (6 bases). Germline CDR1 and CDR2: LGHNA and YNFKEQ. This CDR3 has 14 residues. The V end was cut by 7 bases, the J end by 0 bases, with 12 bases between.

The chain links TRBV5-1 to TRBJ2-5; a possible D gene is TRBD1 (6 bases). There are 15 residues in the CDR3. Trimming pared 5 bases from V and 1 base from J, leaving 15 bases between. Germline V gives CDR1 SGHRS, CDR2 YFSETQ. In DNA form, the CDR3 reads TGCGCCAGCAGTTCGGGGACACACGGCCAAGAGACCCAGTACTTC. It codes for CASSSGTHGQETQYF.

The chain is built from TRBV28 and TRBJ1-5; D unresolved. From germline, CDR1 is MDHEN and CDR2 SYDVKM. V gave up 7 bases and J gave up 4 bases, with 20 bases separating them. The CDR3 length is 16 residues. In DNA, the CDR3 is TGTGCCAGCACCAAATCATGGGGAGTAGGGAATCAGCCCCAGCATTTT. Translated, it gives CASTKSWGVGNQPQHF. Supplemented by reference TRBV28 and TRBJ1-5, the full variable domain reads DVKVTQSSRYLVKRTGEKVFLECVQDMDHENMFWYRQDPGLGLRLIYFSYDVKMKEKGDIPEGYSVSREKKERFSLILESASTNQTSMYLCASTKSWGVGNQPQHFGDGTRLSIL.

This chain links TRBV6-1 with TRBJ2-5; 8 bases align to TRBD2. The CDR3 contains 16 residues. After removal of 2 bases from V and 1 base from J, the junction contained 6 bases not matched to a gene. Germline loops: CDR1 MNHNS, CDR2 SASEGT. This chain's CDR3 is CASSEKRGGVQETQYF. Here the CDR3 DNA reads TGTGCCAGCAGTGAAAAACGGGGGGGAGTCCAAGAGACCCAGTACTTC.

This sequence joins TRBV9 and TRBJ1-2; TRBD1 matches at 8 bases. CDR1 and CDR2 from the germline V gene are SGDLS and YYNGEE. Trimming cost V 4 bases and J 8 bases; bases outside gene matches: 7. CDR3 size: 13 residues. The CDR3 sequence is CASSQGQGAGYTF. DNA of the CDR3: TGTGCCAGCAGCCAAGGACAGGGTGCGGGCTACACCTTC. Based on the CDR3 plus reference TRBV9 and TRBJ1-2, the full variable domain is DSGVTQTPKHLITATGQRVTLRCSPRSGDLSVYWYQQSLDQGLQFLIQYYNGEERAKGNILERFSAQQFPDLHSELNLSSLELGDSALYFCASSQGQGAGYTFGSGTRLTVV.

In nucleotides, the CDR3 is TGTGCCAGCAGCCAAGGAGGGCTAGGTGAAAAACTGTTTTTT. This encodes CASSQGGLGEKLFF. This chain connects TRBV14 to TRBJ1-4; D is unresolved. Between the trimmed V and J ends, which lost 1 base and 7 bases, there was a span of 10 bases. The CDR3 has 14 residues. Per germline, CDR1 SGHDN and CDR2 FVKESK.